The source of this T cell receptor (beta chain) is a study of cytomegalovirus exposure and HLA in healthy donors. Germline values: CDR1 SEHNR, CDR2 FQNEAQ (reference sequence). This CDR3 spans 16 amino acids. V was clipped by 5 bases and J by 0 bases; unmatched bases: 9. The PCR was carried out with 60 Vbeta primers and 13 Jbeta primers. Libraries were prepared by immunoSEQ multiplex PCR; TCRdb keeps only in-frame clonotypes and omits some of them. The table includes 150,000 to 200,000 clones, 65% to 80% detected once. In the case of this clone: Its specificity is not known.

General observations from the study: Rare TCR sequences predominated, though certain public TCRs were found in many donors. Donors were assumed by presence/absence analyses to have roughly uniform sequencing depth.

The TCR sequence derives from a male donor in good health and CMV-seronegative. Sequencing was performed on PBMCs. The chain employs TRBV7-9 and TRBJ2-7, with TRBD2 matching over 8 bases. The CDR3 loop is CASSPVGGGSSYEQYF. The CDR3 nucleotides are TGTGCCAGCAGCCCAGTCGGCGGGGGGAGCTCCTACGAGCAGTACTTC.